This T cell receptor (beta chain) was found in a study of cytomegalovirus exposure and HLA in healthy donors. Looking at the study overall: A subsequent analysis reported that the approximately 120 validation repertoires were produced on the same platform that had also been used for the 500 to 700 first-cohort repertoires. Study-level results: Cytomegalovirus association was listed for roughly 160 TCR beta chains. Later, an analysis found that TCR clusters from the first cohort tended to co-occur in the roughly 110 validation repertoires. Rare TCR sequences predominated, though certain public TCRs were found in many donors.

The assay was immunoSEQ multiplex PCR, and TCRdb's table has in-frame clones only and misses some. This sample carries 180,000 or so clones, approximately 87% of them seen once, and the ten largest clones take roughly 1.5%. Regarding this clone: Its antigen remains unidentified.

CDR3 length: 15 amino acids. V was cut by 6 bases and J by 3 bases, with 15 bases left in between. The germline CDR1 and CDR2 sequences are MNHEY and SMNVEV (reference sequence). The specimen sequenced was PBMCs. The chain couples TRBV27 to TRBJ2-1; the D gene is possibly TRBD1 (6 bases). The TCR comes from a woman aged 25 to 45 in good health and CMV-seronegative. CDR3 DNA sequence: TGTGCCAGCAGGGGATCGGGCAGGGGCTACAATGAGCAGTTCTTC. This encodes CASRGSGRGYNEQFF.